This TCR beta chain comes out of a study of CD8 T cells in ankylosing spondylitis. Points from the study as a whole: Earlier reports found some motif variants in synovial fluid and blood in reactive arthritis. Peripheral blood samples showed relatively rare disease-linked clones, and these clones were CD8+. Ankylosing spondylitis blood seemed to carry a telltale TCR beta motif made of fewer than 10 highly homologous variants. Significant enrichment of disease-linked clones was reported in matched ankylosing spondylitis synovial fluid.

Libraries for TCR beta were made by quantitative 5'-RACE with molecular barcodes. TCRdb re-called the 5' RACE reads with MiXCR, one entry per CDR3 protein. The profile covers fewer than 750,000 distinct CDR3 sequences, with 15% to 20% appearing a single time and under 20% taken by the ten largest. In regard to this clonotype: Its antigen is as yet unknown. The junction departs from the called germline gene at one end, perhaps through a read error.

Germline CDR1 reads SGHAT; CDR2 reads FQDESV (reference sequence). The CDR3 runs 10 residues. The chain has TRBV11-1 and TRBJ1-1; D is ambiguous. Sequencing was done on a sample of blood, either unsorted or a sorted T cell fraction (not recorded which). The clonotype was recovered from a male donor with ankylosing spondylitis. CDR3 sequence: CASTSRGRDF. The CDR3 DNA reads as TGTGCCAGCACCAGTCGCGGACGGGACTTT.